The present T cell receptor beta chain was sequenced within a study of beta chain features in type 1 diabetes. The study, taken as a whole, reports: In these data, an HLA type influence on TCRB rearrangement remained unresolved.

Sequencing targeted expressed TCRB transcripts, as all isolated RNA had been reverse transcribed. Assay used: immunoSEQ multiplex PCR; TCRdb lists only in-frame clones, some missing. The sample yields under 500,000 clones, about 30% seen once. Donors underwent one heparinised blood draw, about 110 mL on average. A remark on this clone: Antigen unknown.

The CDR3 is 11 residues long. V was cut by 6 bases and J by 4 bases, with 3 bases left in between. CDR1 and CDR2 from the germline V gene are MDHEN and SYDVKM. The sequenced sample was naive CD4+ T cells from blood. This sequence joins TRBV28 and TRBJ1-4; D gene unclear. The clonotype comes from a young man in good health. The CDR3 here is CASRYNEKLFF. For the CDR3, the DNA is TGTGCCAGCAGGTATAATGAAAAACTGTTTTTT.